The source of this T cell receptor beta chain is a study of vaccination effects on CD4 cells after COVID-19. Across the whole study: Post-vaccine sampling took place a median of 72 days after the second dose.

CD4+ T cell isolation took place after 10 days of culture. Two-dose vaccination with either BNT162b2 or mRNA-1273 was given to the participants. Vaccinated recipients, who were negative for nucleocapsid antibodies, had no history of SARS-CoV-2 infection. Only a few counts were recorded for this clone. The antigen is undetermined. This table comes from immunoSEQ multiplex PCR, and its TCRdb copy is limited to in-frame clones, with some not included. The data hold about 45,000 clones, with roughly 72% observed a single time. This sample comprised CD4+ T cells from PBMCs cultured without peptide, obtained after COVID-19 vaccination. The sequence was obtained from a human donor who received a COVID-19 vaccine.

CDR3 in DNA: TGTGCCAGCAGTTTATCGTGGGAGCTGAACACTGAAGCTTTCTTT. As protein: CASSLSWELNTEAFF. The chain is built from TRBV27 and TRBJ1-1, with D unclear. Trimming left V 0 bases short and J 0 bases short, with 8 bases between. The CDR3 extends over 15 amino acids. In germline, CDR1 is MNHEY, CDR2 SMNVEV (reference sequence).